Presented here are 27 T cell receptor beta chains from one specimen sequenced in a study of blood T cells in healthy people across ages. Alongside a J-beta primer mix, a sample-barcoded 5' primer served in a second PCR lasting roughly 6 to 11 cycles. TCRdb analysed the 5' RACE reads with MiXCR anew, one entry per CDR3 protein. The profile shows about 800,000 distinct CDR3 sequences, 20% to 30% of them singletons. This sample was shared with a second study, whose subject was T cells of mothers and their children.

The sequenced sample consisted of blood. These receptors were collected from a boy between 10 and 17 years old in good health.

Of note for this clonotype: At one of its ends the junction is not consistent with the germline gene, which may arise from a read error. The chain carries TRBV15 and TRBJ2-5, with TRBD1 matching over 7 bases. Germline CDR1 reads LNHNV; CDR2 reads YYDKDF (reference sequence). The CDR3 spans 15 residues. The CDR3 DNA sequence: TGTGCCATCAGCAGAGAGGTCGGACAGGAGGAGACCCAGTACTTC. Protein sequence: CAISREVGQEETQYF.

The V gene is TRBV11-2, the J gene TRBJ1-2; D remains ambiguous. Between the trimmed V and J ends, which lost 1 base and 3 bases, there was a span of 9 bases. This CDR3 comprises 14 residues. Per germline, CDR1 SGHAT and CDR2 FQNNGV. This CDR3 is CASSLAPPYYGYTF. As DNA, the CDR3 is TGTGCCAGCAGCTTAGCTCCACCCTACTATGGCTACACCTTC.

The chain joins TRBV11-2 to TRBJ2-1; 11 nucleotides agree with TRBD2. Germline V gene data show CDR1 as SGHAT and CDR2 as FQNNGV. This CDR3 contains 24 residues. V gave up 3 bases and J gave up 0 bases; unmatched junction bases: 25. In nucleotides, the CDR3 is TGTGCCAGCAGCTTCCCCCGACAGGGGATAGCGGGAGGGAAGCCAAGGAGCTCCTACAATGAGCAGTTCTTC. Protein product: CASSFPRQGIAGGKPRSSYNEQFF.

A few counts support this clonotype. CDR3 protein: CASSETGGSTDTQYF. The CDR3 region has the DNA TGCGCCAGCAGTGAGACAGGGGGAAGCACAGATACGCAGTATTTT. The gene calls are TRBV5-1 and TRBJ2-3; 9 nucleotides match TRBD1. This CDR3 spans 15 amino acids. The J segment lost 0 bases and the V segment lost 5 bases, leaving 4 bases of the junction unmatched. Germline CDR1 reads SGHRS; CDR2 reads YFSETQ.

The rearrangement uses TRBV18 and TRBJ2-1; 8 positions match TRBD1. V lost 5 bases to trimming and J lost 12 bases; unmatched junction nucleotides: 3. The CDR3 contains 11 residues. In germline, CDR1 is KGHSH, CDR2 LQKENI. The CDR3 reads CASSADRVQFF. CDR3 coding DNA: TGTGCCAGCTCAGCGGACAGGGTGCAGTTCTTC.

This clonotype was observed a few times. The chain has TRBV29-1 and TRBJ2-5; D is perhaps TRBD2 (6 bases). Germline values: CDR1 SQVTM, CDR2 ANQGSEA. Trimming took 5 bases from V and 7 from J, leaving 17 bases between them. The CDR3 extends over 13 amino acids. As DNA, the CDR3 is TGCAGCGTTTTTGAGGGAGGCGGTTGGACCCAGTACTTC. Amino acids: CSVFEGGGWTQYF.

This clonotype was observed at least ten times. The V call is TRBV2, the J call TRBJ2-1; TRBD1 aligns across 11 bases. This CDR3 contains 17 residues. Germline values: CDR1 SNHLY, CDR2 FYNNEI. V was pared by 6 bases and J by 7 bases, with 14 bases of the junction left unmatched. CDR3 region: CASRPPLGQGVRNEQFF. The CDR3 DNA reads TGTGCCAGCAGGCCACCCTTGGGACAGGGGGTGAGGAATGAGCAGTTCTTC. The full variable domain, with the rest looked up from reference TRBV2 and TRBJ2-1, is EPEVTQTPSHQVTQMGQEVILRCVPISNHLYFYWYRQILGQKVEFLVSFYNNEISEKSEIFDDQFSVERPDGSNFTLKIRSTKLEDSAMYFCASRPPLGQGVRNEQFFGPGTRLTVL.

In its sample, this clonotype was seen a few times. The gene calls are TRBV29-1 and TRBJ2-3; 9 bases are a match to TRBD2. The length of the CDR3 is 17 residues. Unmatched junction bases numbered 13, after V lost 3 bases and J lost 3 bases. Germline lookup yields CDR1 SQVTM and CDR2 ANQGSEA. The CDR3 reads CSVDLRRFSGGTDTQYF. For the CDR3, the DNA is TGCAGCGTTGACCTCCGGCGTTTTAGCGGGGGAACAGATACGCAGTATTTT.

The table lists this clonotype with a few counts. The rearrangement joins TRBV10-3 to TRBJ2-1; 10 nucleotides line up with TRBD2. J lost 6 bases, V lost 7 bases, and 15 bases had no gene match. The CDR3 consists of 17 residues. Germline V gene data show CDR1 as ENHRY and CDR2 as SYGVKD. In nucleotides, the CDR3 is TGTGCCATCACAGGGGTATCAGGAGCGGGAGGGCCCAATGAGCAGTTCTTC. It specifies CAITGVSGAGGPNEQFF.

The chain has TRBV5-1 and TRBJ2-5, with D perhaps TRBD1 (6 bases). This CDR3 is 15 amino acids long. The germline CDR1 and CDR2 sequences are SGHRS and YFSETQ. The germline V and J ends were trimmed by 7 bases and 3 bases, with 19 bases remaining between them. The CDR3 is CASLIAGTLEETQYF. The CDR3 DNA is TGCGCCAGCTTGATCGCCGGGACACTGGAAGAGACCCAGTACTTC.

CDR3 in amino acids: CASAGGLGGYTF. The CDR3 nucleotides read TGTGCCAGCGCGGGGGGGCTTGGAGGCTACACCTTC. The chain couples TRBV27 to TRBJ1-2; a possible D gene is TRBD1 (6 bases). This CDR3 is 12 amino acids long. Trimming removed 8 bases from V and 8 bases from J, with 15 bases in between. Germline loops: CDR1 MNHEY, CDR2 SMNVEV (reference sequence).

Worth noting for this clonotype: The junction differs from germline at one of its ends, possibly a read error. The chain carries TRBV12-3 or TRBV12-4 and TRBJ2-4; TRBD1 matches 7 bases. CDR3 length: 16 amino acids. This chain's CDR3 is CTSSKQGPIAKNIQYF. The CDR3 nucleotides read TGTACCAGCAGTAAACAGGGGCCAATCGCCAAAAACATTCAGTACTTC.

This clonotype was detected only a few times. The rearrangement joins TRBV20-1 to TRBJ1-2; D gene uncertain. V lost 4 bases, J lost 5 bases, and 14 bases lay in between. Germline V CDR1 and CDR2: DFQATT, SNEGSKA (reference sequence). This CDR3 comprises 13 residues. The CDR3 DNA reads as TGCAGTGCTACGACGCGCCCGGGATATGGCTACACCTTC. Its protein is CSATTRPGYGYTF.

The chain employs TRBV4-3 and TRBJ2-7, with 7 bases identical to TRBD2. The CDR3 sequence is 14 residues long. Germline V CDR1 and CDR2: LGHNA, YSLEER. The trim removed 1 base at V and 6 bases at J, leaving 6 bases unmatched. The CDR3 sequence is CASSQGLASGEQYF. The CDR3 bases are TGCGCCAGCAGCCAAGGACTAGCCTCGGGCGAGCAGTACTTC.

This clonotype occurred a few times. V and J are TRBV9 and TRBJ2-1, with TRBD2 identical over 10 bases. The germline CDR1 and CDR2 sequences are SGDLS and YYNGEE. This CDR3 region has 16 residues. Unmatched junction bases numbered 8, after V lost 3 bases and J lost 5 bases. CDR3 nucleotide sequence: TGTGCCAGCAGCGGTAAGCGGGGGGGCCTTAACAATGAGCAGTTCTTC. Its protein product is CASSGKRGGLNNEQFF.

This chain uses TRBV27 with TRBJ1-4, with a possible D match to TRBD1 (5 bases). Trimming took 3 bases from V and 7 from J, leaving 9 bases between them. The CDR3 contains 13 residues. Germline V CDR1 and CDR2: MNHEY, SMNVEV (reference sequence). CDR3 amino acids: CASSLQGPEKLFF. CDR3 bases: TGTGCCAGCAGTTTGCAGGGTCCTGAAAAACTGTTTTTT.

This chain links TRBV9 with TRBJ2-7; tentatively, D is TRBD1 or TRBD2 (5 bases each). From germline, CDR1 is SGDLS and CDR2 YYNGEE. This CDR3 is built from 16 residues. V was clipped by 0 bases and J by 4 bases, with 17 bases between them. The CDR3 DNA reads TGTGCCAGCAGCGTAGCTTTCGGGGCAGCGACGTACGAGCAGTACTTC. Amino acids: CASSVAFGAATYEQYF.

The chain recombines TRBV6-5 with TRBJ1-2; 9 bases align to TRBD1. The CDR3 spans 11 residues. The J segment lost 8 bases and the V segment lost 11 bases, leaving 6 bases of the junction unmatched. Germline-derived CDR1 and CDR2 are MNHEY and SVGAGI. CDR3 nucleotide sequence: TGTGCCGCACAGGGGGCGGGAGGCTACACCTTC. Its translation: CAAQGAGGYTF.

The gene calls are TRBV2 and TRBJ2-2; a weak D match, TRBD1 (6 bases). The CDR3 spans 16 residues. Germline CDR1 and CDR2: SNHLY and FYNNEI. V was pared by 5 bases and J by 0 bases, with 13 bases between. In DNA, the CDR3 is TGTGCCAGCAGTCTACAGGGAACCTCGAACACCGGGGAGCTGTTTTTT. Translation: CASSLQGTSNTGELFF.

There are a few counts of this clonotype. V gene TRBV7-8 combines with J gene TRBJ2-3, with 8 bases lining up with TRBD2. The J segment lost 1 base and the V segment lost 3 bases, leaving 9 bases of the junction unmatched. The CDR3 spans 17 residues. CDR1 is SGHVS, CDR2 FQNEAQ, per germline. The CDR3 sequence is CASSFLASGSRTDTQYF. The CDR3 nucleotides read TGTGCCAGCAGCTTTTTGGCCAGCGGGAGTCGCACAGATACGCAGTATTTT. The whole variable domain, filled in from reference TRBV7-8 and TRBJ2-3, reads GAGVSQSPRYKVAKRGQDVALRCDPISGHVSLFWYQQALGQGPEFLTYFQNEAQLDKSGLPSDRFFAERPEGSVSTLKIQRTQQEDSAVYLCASSFLASGSRTDTQYFGPGTRLTVL.

This clonotype was observed many times. This CDR3 is CSAILAGGTSSYNEQFF. CDR3 nucleotide sequence: TGCAGTGCTATACTAGCGGGAGGGACGAGCTCCTACAATGAGCAGTTCTTC. V and J are TRBV20-1 and TRBJ2-1, with TRBD2 identical over 13 bases. The trim removed 4 bases at V and 0 bases at J, leaving 6 bases unmatched. CDR1 is DFQATT, CDR2 SNEGSKA, per germline (reference sequence). The CDR3 is 17 residues long.

This clonotype was counted only a few times. The chain carries TRBV9 and TRBJ2-3, with D unresolved. Germline CDR1 SGDLS, CDR2 YYNGEE. This CDR3 has 15 residues. The V and J ends lost 0 bases and 2 bases respectively, with 10 bases between them. CDR3 amino acids: CASSVAFQPTDTQYF. The CDR3 region has the DNA TGTGCCAGCAGCGTAGCGTTTCAGCCCACAGATACGCAGTATTTT.

The gene calls are TRBV18 and TRBJ2-1, with TRBD1 identical over 9 bases. Germline values: CDR1 KGHSH, CDR2 LQKENI. With 2 bases clipped from V and 9 bases from J, the junction kept 5 bases outside the gene matches. The CDR3 totals 14 residues. Written as DNA, the CDR3 is TGTGCCAGCTCACCAGGACAGGGGAGGGGTGAGCAGTTCTTC. Encoded protein: CASSPGQGRGEQFF.

This chain connects TRBV27 to TRBJ2-5; no clear D. Near its end, the DNA agrees better with TRBJ2-7, so the J call may be wrong. The CDR3 is 15 amino acids. Germline V gene sequence: CDR1 MNHEY, CDR2 SMNVEV (reference sequence). The DNA for the CDR3 is TGTGCCAGCAGTTTATCTAGAATCCTCTCCTACGAGCAGTACTTC. Translation: CASSLSRILSYEQYF.

The rearrangement links TRBV29-1 to TRBJ2-7, with TRBD2 identical over 8 bases. Germline loops: CDR1 SQVTM, CDR2 ANQGSEA. V shed 0 bases, J shed 4 bases, and the junction held 8 bases outside the gene matches. This CDR3 spans 15 amino acids. The CDR3 sequence is CSVEDPTSEYYEQYF. The CDR3 coding sequence is TGCAGCGTTGAAGACCCGACTAGCGAATATTACGAGCAGTACTTC.

This clonotype was counted between two and nine times. The rearrangement uses TRBV10-3 and TRBJ2-1; perhaps TRBD1 as D (5 bases). V was shortened by 7 bases and J by 6 bases, with 16 bases between the two germline ends. The CDR3 loop spans 14 amino acids. Germline CDR1 is ENHRY and CDR2 is SYGVKD. The CDR3 DNA follows: TGTGCCATCAATTCCGCTCAACAGGCCAATGAGCAGTTCTTC. It translates to CAINSAQQANEQFF.

Only a few counts were recorded for this clonotype. CDR3 nucleotides: TGTGCCAGCAGCTTAGATCGGACTGAGCAGTTCTTC. Translated, it gives CASSLDRTEQFF. V and J are TRBV7-2 and TRBJ2-1; D unresolved. Trimming pared 1 base from V and 9 bases from J, leaving 7 bases between. The CDR3 sequence is 12 residues long. Germline V gene data show CDR1 as SGHTA and CDR2 as FQGNSA.